This T cell receptor (beta chain) derives from a study of blood T cell repertoires in COVID-19. Study-wide background: The United States, Italy and Spain provided the acute and convalescent COVID-19 samples.

Study members were between about 18 and 90 years old and lived in 24 US regions. The CDR3 is made up of 15 amino acids. Germline CDR1 LNHDA, CDR2 SQIVND (reference sequence). Germline trimming cut 4 bases from V and 9 bases from J; bases unmatched to any gene: 10. Sequenced by immunoSEQ multiplex PCR; TCRdb stores in-frame clones only, minus some. The top ten clones hold over 1% of a sample with approximately 260,000 clones, about 91% of them seen once. The sequence was collected from a middle-aged woman with acute COVID-19. The chain is built from TRBV19 and TRBJ1-5, with 9 positions matching TRBD1. The sample consisted of PBMCs or T cells enriched from blood (not recorded which). CDR3 bases: TGTGCCAGTAGTAGTCAGGACAGGGGTATCGGGCCCCAGCATTTT. The encoded protein is CASSSQDRGIGPQHF.